Shown below are 19 T cell receptor beta chains from a single sample sequenced in a study of cytomegalovirus exposure and HLA in healthy donors. It was with 60 Vbeta and 13 Jbeta primers that the PCR ran. Sequenced by immunoSEQ multiplex PCR; TCRdb stores in-frame clones only, minus some. The profile shows 140,000 or so clones, around three quarters of them singletons. Material: PBMCs. The receptors stem from a man aged 35 to 55 in good health and CMV-seronegative.

This chain joins TRBV7-2 and TRBJ2-7, with D perhaps matching TRBD1 (5 bases). Germline lookup yields CDR1 SGHTA and CDR2 FQGNSA. V shed 3 bases and J shed 2 bases, with 14 bases lying between them. The CDR3 extends over 15 amino acids. The CDR3 here is CASSFSQGLAYEQYF. DNA for the CDR3: TGTGCCAGCAGCTTTAGTCAGGGCCTAGCCTACGAGCAGTACTTC.

The chain links TRBV6-1 to TRBJ2-5; TRBD2 matches 7 bases. The ends lost 0 bases at V and 9 bases at J; junction bases unmatched: 10. Germline-derived CDR1 and CDR2 are MNHNS and SASEGT. This CDR3 comprises 15 residues. This chain's CDR3 is CASSEARPPAGAQYF. CDR3 DNA: TGTGCCAGCAGTGAAGCCAGGCCGCCGGCGGGGGCCCAGTACTTC.

The chain couples TRBV6-5 to TRBJ1-4; maybe TRBD1 (5 bases). Germline CDR1 MNHEY, CDR2 SVGAGI. Trimming pared 7 bases from V and 5 bases from J, leaving 14 bases between. This CDR3 is 14 amino acids long. CDR3 sequence: CASTFDSQNEKLFF. The CDR3, as DNA: TGTGCCAGCACCTTTGACAGCCAGAATGAAAAACTGTTTTTT.

Only a few counts were recorded for this clone. Here the CDR3 reads CASSPYRNTEAFF. In DNA, the CDR3 is TGTGCCAGCAGCCCATACAGGAACACTGAAGCTTTCTTT. The rearrangement uses TRBV7-2 and TRBJ1-1; D is ambiguous. The length of the CDR3 is 13 residues. Trimming took off 5 bases at V and 1 base at J, with 8 bases between the two ends. Germline lookup yields CDR1 SGHTA and CDR2 FQGNSA.

This rearrangement joins TRBV25-1 to TRBJ2-3; 8 bases match TRBD2. CDR3 length equals 15 residues. CDR1 MGHDK and CDR2 SYGVNS come from the germline V gene. After removal of 5 bases from V and 5 bases from J, the junction contained 9 bases not matched to a gene. This CDR3 reads CASSPRGGHGDTQYF. The CDR3 nucleotides are TGTGCCAGCAGTCCTCGCGGGGGGCATGGAGATACGCAGTATTTT.

In nucleotides, the CDR3 is TGTGCCAGCAGTTCGGCGGGACAGGGGGCGAAGGGCTACACCTTC. Translated: CASSSAGQGAKGYTF. The J gene is TRBJ1-2, the V gene TRBV6-6; 12 bases fit TRBD1. After removal of 4 bases from V and 8 bases from J, the junction contained 8 bases not matched to a gene. The CDR3 extends over 15 amino acids. CDR1 is MNHNY and CDR2 is SVGAGI in the germline V gene (reference sequence).

This chain joins TRBV29-1 and TRBJ1-1, with TRBD1 identical over 10 bases. The CDR3 totals 13 residues. V trimming: 6 bases; J trimming: 5 bases; junction bases outside the gene matches: 6. Looked up from germline, CDR1 is SQVTM and CDR2 is ANQGSEA. This chain's CDR3 is CSVGTGDGTEAFF. CDR3 nucleotides: TGCAGCGTGGGGACAGGGGACGGGACTGAAGCTTTCTTT.

This chain uses TRBV25-1 with TRBJ1-2; D gene unclear. V lost 7 bases, J lost 3 bases, and 9 bases lay in between. Germline assignment: CDR1 MGHDK and CDR2 SYGVNS. The CDR3 runs 12 residues. CDR3 in DNA: TGTGCCAGCAATGCAGGCGACTATGGCTACACCTTC. Protein product: CASNAGDYGYTF.

V usage is TRBV7-9 and J usage is TRBJ1-2, with D perhaps TRBD1 (6 bases). Trimming shortened V by 5 bases and J by 1 base, and 11 bases separated the two germline ends. In germline, CDR1 is SEHNR, CDR2 FQNEAQ (reference sequence). This CDR3 has 14 amino acids. In DNA, the CDR3 is TGTGCCAGCAGCCTAGGGGGACTTAACTATGGCTACACCTTC. Amino acids: CASSLGGLNYGYTF.

This clone showed up just a few times. The same CDR3 is also encoded by other DNA sequences in this sample. This chain connects TRBV5-1 to TRBJ2-5, with D tentatively TRBD2 (6 bases). The length of the CDR3 is 13 residues. Germline CDR1 is SGHRS and CDR2 is YFSETQ. Between the trimmed V and J ends, which lost 4 bases and 5 bases, there was a span of 12 bases. CDR3 loop: CASSRGGGETQYF. The DNA of the CDR3 is TGCGCCAGCAGCCGGGGTGGGGGGGAGACCCAGTACTTC.

CDR3 DNA: TGTGCCAGCAGCCAAGGGGTGGCAGACGCCTATAATTCACCCCTCCACTTT. This gives the protein CASSQGVADAYNSPLHF. The chain recombines TRBV5-4 with TRBJ1-6; TRBD1 might be the D (5 bases). V lost 4 bases to trimming and J lost 2 bases, with 16 bases between them. Germline values: CDR1 SGHNT, CDR2 YYREEE (reference sequence). This CDR3 has 17 residues. Complete variable domain (other parts from reference TRBV5-4 and TRBJ1-6): ETGVTQSPTHLIKTRGQQVTLRCSSQSGHNTVSWYQQALGQGPQFIFQYYREEENGRGNFPPRFSGLQFPNYSSELNVNALELDDSALYLCASSQGVADAYNSPLHFGNGTRLTVT.

This clone was found a few times. Other nucleotide sequences in the sample specify the same CDR3. The V call is TRBV15, the J call TRBJ1-3, with D possibly matching TRBD1 (6 bases). Trimming took 1 base from V and 4 from J, leaving 11 bases between them. This CDR3 is built from 15 residues. Germline assignment: CDR1 LNHNV and CDR2 YYDKDF (reference sequence). The chain's CDR3 is CATSRARGRGNTIYF. The CDR3 DNA is TGTGCCACCAGCAGAGCGAGGGGGAGAGGAAACACCATATATTTT.

The chain uses TRBV6-1 and TRBJ2-7, with D possibly TRBD2 on 5 matching bases. CDR3 length: 13 residues. V was pared by 4 bases and J by 7 bases, with 14 bases between. Germline V gene sequence: CDR1 MNHNS, CDR2 SASEGT. The CDR3 DNA reads TGTGCCAGCAGTGGAGTAGCGTCGGGGGAGCAGTACTTC. It is translated as CASSGVASGEQYF.

The genes are TRBV28 and TRBJ2-5, with 7 bases matching TRBD1. Trimming cost V 5 bases and J 0 bases; bases outside gene matches: 9. This CDR3 is 16 amino acids long. The germline V gene has CDR1 MDHEN and CDR2 SYDVKM. The CDR3 region has the DNA TGTGCCAGCAGTCCGGGGTGGGACAGCCACCAAGAGACCCAGTACTTC. This encodes CASSPGWDSHQETQYF.

The gene calls are TRBV16 and TRBJ1-1; D is ambiguous. Germline-derived CDR1 and CDR2 are KGHSY and FQNENV. This CDR3 has 15 residues. V was shortened by 3 bases and J by 1 base, with 12 bases between the two germline ends. The CDR3 DNA follows: TGTGCCAGCAGCCAGGTTTTGGTCAGGAACACTGAAGCTTTCTTT. Amino acids: CASSQVLVRNTEAFF.

The chain combines TRBV5-6 with TRBJ2-3, with 8 bases matching TRBD1. Germline V gene sequence: CDR1 SGHDT, CDR2 YYEEEE. V shed 1 base, J shed 4 bases, and the junction held 5 bases outside the gene matches. CDR3 length: 15 amino acids. In DNA form, the CDR3 reads TGTGCCAGCAGCTTGCAGACAGGGGCCGCAGATACGCAGTATTTT. This gives the protein CASSLQTGAADTQYF.

The CDR3 coding sequence is TGTGCCAGCTGGGGGAGGGCCACCGGGGAGCTGTTTTTT. Its translation is CASWGRATGELFF. The genes are TRBV6-5 and TRBJ2-2; 7 nucleotides agree with TRBD2. The germline V gene encodes CDR1 MNHEY and CDR2 SVGAGI. The CDR3 runs to 13 residues. The V gene end was trimmed by 8 bases and the J gene end by 4 bases; junction bases not matched to a gene: 4.

The V gene is TRBV6-5, the J gene TRBJ1-4; the D gene is possibly TRBD1 (6 bases). Trimming took 5 bases from V and 0 from J, leaving 10 bases between them. CDR1 is MNHEY, CDR2 SVGAGI, per germline. This CDR3 has 15 amino acids. CDR3 sequence reads: CASSNRDTTNEKLFF. The CDR3 DNA is TGTGCCAGCAGTAACCGGGACACAACTAATGAAAAACTGTTTTTT.

A single count supports this clone. The chain employs TRBV7-6 and TRBJ2-1; 10 nucleotides agree with TRBD2. This CDR3 region has 18 residues. The germline V gene has CDR1 SGHVS and CDR2 FNYEAQ. V was clipped by 1 base and J by 4 bases; unmatched bases: 10. CDR3 residues: CASSLGVSGGYQYNEQFF. The CDR3 region has the DNA TGTGCCAGCAGCTTAGGAGTTAGCGGGGGGTACCAATACAATGAGCAGTTCTTC.